This entry describes one TCR beta chain. Its antigen is not identified. This entry belongs to a study of response to subunit inactivated influenza vaccine. Study results and caveats: The authors proposed limited new T cell recruitment per seasonal influenza vaccination.

The CDR3 has 14 amino acids. After removal of 7 bases from V and 7 bases from J, the junction contained 6 bases not matched to a gene. From germline, CDR1 is SGHTA and CDR2 FQGNSA. From the RT-PCR reads, TCRdb called clonotypes with MiXCR, one entry per CDR3 protein. The table records 550,000 to 800,000 distinct CDR3 sequences, about a sixth of them present only once. Material: PBMCs from blood, obtained 12 days after vaccination. The clonotype was recovered from a man aged 45 to 65 who received an inactivated influenza vaccine. This chain uses TRBV7-2 with TRBJ1-6, with 8 positions matching TRBD1. Here the CDR3 DNA reads TGTGCCAGCACCCTAGACAGGGGAAATTCACCCCTCCACTTT. It is translated as CASTLDRGNSPLHF.